The rows below give T cell receptor beta chains drawn from one sample of a study of cytomegalovirus exposure and HLA in healthy donors. Generated by immunoSEQ multiplex PCR, the TCRdb table keeps only in-frame clones and is missing some. The data contain 150,000 to 170,000 clones, roughly 80% of them seen just once; the ten biggest clones take up 6% to 8.5%. Specimen: PBMCs. The source of these receptors is a man aged 25-45 years in good health and CMV-seropositive. CDR3s include the opening cysteine and the closing phenylalanine or tryptophan. The order of the fields is V gene, CDR3 length, J gene, D gene, clone size, CDR3 protein, CDR3 DNA. D genes are given only for firm matches. Rows give clone size only sometimes, using once, few, many, or a class for an expanded clone.

>TRBV2|12|TRBJ1-1|-|once
CASSVVRNEAFF
TGTGCCAGCAGCGTCGTGCGGAATGAAGCTTTCTTT
>TRBV15|19|TRBJ1-1|TRBD1|-
CATSGYATGGGLRRTEAFF
TGTGCCACCAGCGGTTACGCCACAGGGGGCGGATTGAGGAGGACTGAAGCTTTCTTT
>TRBV11-2|15|TRBJ2-5|TRBD1|-
CASSDPTGVSETQYF
TGTGCCAGCAGCGACCCTACAGGGGTCTCAGAGACCCAGTACTTC
>TRBV11-3|13|TRBJ2-7|-|-
CASSLQIDNEQYF
TGTGCCAGCAGCTTACAGATTGACAACGAGCAGTACTTC
>TRBV9|15|TRBJ2-7|TRBD2|few
CASSFGLAASYEQYF
TGTGCCAGCAGCTTCGGACTAGCGGCCTCTTACGAGCAGTACTTC
>TRBV7-2|13|TRBJ1-5|-|-
CASSLSVNQPQHF
TGTGCCAGCAGCTTATCAGTCAATCAGCCCCAGCATTTT
>TRBV2|14|TRBJ1-2|TRBD1|-
CASNPTGGYYGYTF
TGTGCCAGCAATCCGACAGGGGGCTACTATGGCTACACCTTC
>TRBV30|11|TRBJ1-2|-|-
CAWSLGYGYTF
TGTGCCTGGAGCCTCGGTTATGGCTACACCTTC
>TRBV28|13|TRBJ2-3|-|-
CASTRQGTDTQYF
TGTGCCAGCACTAGACAGGGCACAGATACGCAGTATTTT
>TRBV18|13|TRBJ2-1|-|-
CASSPGPRDEQFF
TGTGCCAGCTCACCAGGCCCGCGGGATGAGCAGTTCTTC
>TRBV18|13|TRBJ1-2|-|-
CASSPRREDGYTF
TGTGCCAGCTCGCCTCGACGGGAGGATGGCTACACCTTC
>TRBV5-5|12|TRBJ2-7|-|-
CASSFVTYEQYF
TGTGCCAGCAGCTTCGTAACCTACGAGCAGTACTTC
>TRBV7-9|16|TRBJ1-1|-|-
CASSPGRPLTGTEAFF
TGTGCCAGCAGCCCCGGTCGACCCCTCACCGGGACTGAAGCTTTCTTT
>TRBV5-1|14|TRBJ2-4|TRBD2|-
CASRTGGSGDIQYF
TGCGCCAGCAGGACGGGGGGGAGCGGGGACATTCAGTACTTC
>TRBV5-1|17|TRBJ1-5|TRBD1|-
CASSLTPGQGSNQPQHF
TGCGCCAGCAGCTTAACCCCGGGACAGGGAAGCAATCAGCCCCAGCATTTT
>TRBV5-1|17|TRBJ2-5|TRBD2|-
CASTSSGKAQYQETQYF
TGCGCCAGCACTTCTAGCGGGAAAGCTCAGTACCAAGAGACCCAGTACTTC
>TRBV25-1|12|TRBJ1-2|TRBD1|-
CASRTGQDGYTF
TGTGCCAGCAGGACAGGACAGGATGGCTACACCTTC
>TRBV4-3|16|TRBJ1-3|-|many
CASSQVLAGAGNTIYF
TGCGCCAGCAGCCAAGTTCTGGCAGGGGCTGGAAACACCATATATTTT
>TRBV27|18|TRBJ1-3|TRBD1|-
CASSFRDRGPSSGNTIYF
TGTGCCAGCAGTTTCCGGGACAGGGGACCTTCCTCTGGAAACACCATATATTTT
>TRBV7-9|15|TRBJ2-1|TRBD1|once
CASSEDRGPLNEQFF
TGTGCCAGCAGCGAGGACAGGGGCCCTTTGAATGAGCAGTTCTTC
>TRBV5-1|16|TRBJ2-3|TRBD2|-
CASSPGTGGGTDTQYF
TGCGCCAGCAGCCCGGGAACGGGAGGGGGCACAGATACGCAGTATTTT
>TRBV27|14|TRBJ1-1|-|-
CASSFRTGGTEAFF
TGTGCCAGCAGTTTTCGGACGGGGGGCACTGAAGCTTTCTTT
>TRBV10-2|19|TRBJ2-2|TRBD2|-
CASSYWRGSGVVVPGELFF
TGCGCCAGCAGTTACTGGCGGGGTAGCGGGGTTGTTGTCCCCGGGGAGCTGTTTTTT
>TRBV29-1|12|TRBJ2-2|TRBD2|-
CSTRGGAGELFF
TGCAGCACCCGGGGAGGGGCCGGGGAGCTGTTTTTT
>TRBV27|19|TRBJ1-2|TRBD1|-
CASSLSPGGDRGRTYGYTF
TGTGCCAGCAGTTTATCGCCGGGCGGGGACAGGGGGCGCACCTATGGCTACACCTTC
>TRBV7-9|15|TRBJ1-4|TRBD1|-
CASSSMGQGFEKLFF
TGTGCCAGCAGCTCCATGGGACAGGGGTTTGAAAAACTGTTTTTT
>TRBV4-2|16|TRBJ1-5|-|-
CASSQSGTGILQPQHF
TGTGCCAGCAGCCAAAGTGGTACAGGGATTCTTCAGCCCCAGCATTTT
>TRBV18|15|TRBJ2-6|-|-
CASSTDGGGTNVLTF
TGTGCCAGCTCAACGGACGGCGGAGGGACCAACGTCCTGACTTTC
>TRBV4-2|16|TRBJ1-4|-|-
CASSLWGGGTNEKLFF
TGTGCCAGCAGCCTTTGGGGAGGAGGAACTAATGAAAAACTGTTTTTT
>TRBV5-1|15|TRBJ1-2|TRBD1|once
CASSSHGDRDYGYTF
TGCGCCAGCAGCTCCCACGGGGACAGGGACTATGGCTACACCTTC
>TRBV7-2|15|TRBJ1-5|TRBD1|few
CASSLDGQVRQPQHF
TGTGCCAGCAGCTTAGACGGACAGGTCCGCCAGCCCCAGCATTTT
>TRBV6-6|14|TRBJ1-2|-|-
CASSSRTTNYGYTF
TGTGCCAGCAGTTCGAGGACAACGAACTATGGCTACACCTTC
>TRBV30|14|TRBJ2-1|-|few
CAWSVVLNPGEQFF
TGTGCCTGGAGTGTGGTTTTGAACCCGGGAGAGCAGTTCTTC
>TRBV7-2|13|TRBJ1-3|-|-
CASSLATGNTIYF
TGTGCCAGCAGCCTAGCCACTGGAAACACCATATATTTT
>TRBV4-1|14|TRBJ1-2|TRBD1|few
CASSPSGGASGYTF
TGCGCCAGCAGCCCCTCAGGGGGCGCGAGCGGCTACACCTTC
>TRBV4-2|16|TRBJ2-1|-|-
CASSQEQQGDFNEQFF
TGTGCCAGCAGCCAAGAACAACAGGGAGACTTCAATGAGCAGTTCTTC
>TRBV27|14|TRBJ1-2|-|-
CASRVDDRNYGYTF
TGTGCCAGCAGGGTCGACGACAGGAACTATGGCTACACCTTC
>TRBV7-6|15|TRBJ2-1|TRBD2|-
CASSLGGGTYNEQFF
TGTGCCAGCAGCTTAGGCGGGGGAACCTACAATGAGCAGTTCTTC
>TRBV2|14|TRBJ2-1|TRBD1|-
CASSGQGENNEQFF
TGTGCCAGCAGTGGACAGGGAGAGAACAATGAGCAGTTCTTC
>TRBV5-6|13|TRBJ2-5|TRBD2|-
CASSRGGGKTQYF
TGTGCCAGCAGCCGTGGCGGGGGGAAGACCCAGTACTTC